The next 25 T cell receptor beta chains were all read from a single sample in a study of CD8+ T cells in alopecia areata. As to treatment: oral pan-JAK inhibitor, 5-10 mg twice daily. Sequencing relied on a cDNA template that was reverse transcribed from extracted RNA. The data were produced by immunoSEQ multiplex PCR, yet TCRdb's version contains in-frame clones alone and is incomplete. The sample lists some 150,000 clones; roughly 86% were seen once. The starting material was CD8+ T cells sorted from blood, obtained at week 4, from a patient treated with tofacitinib. These receptor sequences come from a human donor with alopecia areata.

J is TRBJ2-5 and V is TRBV29-1, with TRBD2 matching 7 bases. J lost 4 bases, V lost 6 bases, and 14 bases had no gene match. CDR3 length equals 15 residues. Germline V gene data show CDR1 as SQVTM and CDR2 as ANQGSEA. CDR3 sequence (DNA): TGCAGCGTCACCGCAGCGACTAGGACTAGAGAGACCCAGTACTTC. Its protein is CSVTAATRTRETQYF.

V usage is TRBV9 and J usage is TRBJ1-4; weak D call: TRBD1 (5 bases). Germline CDR1 is SGDLS and CDR2 is YYNGEE. CDR3 length: 15 residues. V shed 0 bases and J shed 5 bases, with 11 bases lying between them. The CDR3 is CASSVARGVNEKLFF. In DNA form, the CDR3 reads TGTGCCAGCAGCGTAGCGCGGGGGGTGAATGAAAAACTGTTTTTT. The whole variable domain, remainder taken from reference TRBV9 and TRBJ1-4, is DSGVTQTPKHLITATGQRVTLRCSPRSGDLSVYWYQQSLDQGLQFLIQYYNGEERAKGNILERFSAQQFPDLHSELNLSSLELGDSALYFCASSVARGVNEKLFFGSGTQLSVL.

The CDR3 sequence: CASSLTGRDYRTQYF. The CDR3, as DNA: TGTGCCAGCAGCTTAACCGGTCGGGACTATCGGACCCAGTACTTC. The chain is built from TRBV7-3 and TRBJ2-5; 7 bases line up with TRBD2. This CDR3 is built from 15 residues. The germline CDR1 and CDR2 sequences are SGHTA and FQGTGA. Trimming cost V 0 bases and J 7 bases; bases outside gene matches: 8.

This clone has just a few counts. The chain links TRBV10-2 to TRBJ1-1, with D unresolved. V shed 11 bases and J shed 0 bases, with 13 bases lying between them. Germline loops: CDR1 WSHSY, CDR2 SAAADI. The CDR3 extends over 13 amino acids. CDR3 residues: CAQNRTMNTEAFF. The CDR3 nucleotides are TGCGCCCAGAACAGAACCATGAACACTGAAGCTTTCTTT.

The CDR3 loop is CAWNAGDPLEAFF. The CDR3 region has the DNA TGTGCCTGGAACGCAGGGGATCCACTTGAAGCTTTCTTT. This sequence joins TRBV30 and TRBJ1-1, with D perhaps matching TRBD1 (6 bases). CDR3 length: 13 amino acids. V lost 4 bases, J lost 7 bases, and 16 bases lay in between. Germline CDR1 GTSNPN, CDR2 SVGIG (reference sequence).

DNA for the CDR3: TGTGCCAGCAGTTTCACAGGGACCGACTACGAGCAGTACTTC. It specifies CASSFTGTDYEQYF. The rearrangement uses TRBV27 and TRBJ2-7; a weak D match, TRBD1 (6 bases). The germline V gene has CDR1 MNHEY and CDR2 SMNVEV (reference sequence). CDR3 length: 14 amino acids. Trimming removed 3 bases at V and 3 bases at J, with 12 bases between.

V is TRBV19 and J is TRBJ2-1; 9 bases map to TRBD1. This CDR3 has 13 amino acids. Germline CDR1 and CDR2: LNHDA and SQIVND (reference sequence). With 5 bases clipped from V and 7 bases from J, the junction kept 3 bases outside the gene matches. The CDR3 protein is CASSPGTGNEQFF. The CDR3 region has the DNA TGTGCCAGTAGTCCGGGGACAGGGAATGAGCAGTTCTTC.

This clone was recorded a few times. The rearrangement joins TRBV2 to TRBJ2-1, with D perhaps matching TRBD1 or TRBD2 (6 bases each). The V end lost 8 bases, the J end lost 5 bases, and 19 bases lay between the germline ends. The germline V gene encodes CDR1 SNHLY and CDR2 FYNNEI. This CDR3 contains 15 residues. CDR3 nucleotide sequence: TGTGCCAGCCCCCTCCACGGGGGCAGGGACAATGAGCAGTTCTTC. Residues: CASPLHGGRDNEQFF.

The chain recombines TRBV9 with TRBJ1-2; TRBD1 might be the D (6 bases). With 0 bases removed from V and 3 bases from J, the gap between germline ends came to 9 bases. CDR1 SGDLS and CDR2 YYNGEE come from the germline V gene. The CDR3 is 14 residues long. The CDR3 sequence is CASSVEDSYYGYTF. The DNA of the CDR3 is TGTGCCAGCAGCGTAGAGGACAGTTACTATGGCTACACCTTC.

The chain uses TRBV4-1 and TRBJ2-1; tentatively, D is TRBD2 (6 bases). Germline V gives CDR1 MGHRA, CDR2 YSYEKL. This CDR3 has 15 residues. The V end was cut by 4 bases, the J end by 10 bases, with 20 bases between. CDR3 in DNA: TGCGCCAGCAGCCCCCACGAGGGACTGGTGTCGGAGCAGTTCTTC. Residues: CASSPHEGLVSEQFF.

In this sample, this clone turned up once. This chain connects TRBV29-1 to TRBJ2-7; the match to TRBD2 covers 10 bases. V lost 4 bases and J lost 5; bases outside the gene matches: 5. There are 13 residues in the CDR3. Germline V gives CDR1 SQVTM, CDR2 ANQGSEA. The CDR3 region has the DNA TGCAGCGTTGTGAGCGGGAGGGCCGACGAGCAGTACTTC. It encodes CSVVSGRADEQYF.

The V gene is TRBV7-9, the J gene TRBJ2-3; unclear D gene. Trimming stripped 7 bases from V and 1 base from J, with 12 bases between. Germline values: CDR1 SEHNR, CDR2 FQNEAQ (reference sequence). This CDR3 region has 14 residues. CDR3 sequence reads: CASTQRGGTDTQYF. The DNA for the CDR3 is TGTGCCAGCACCCAGCGAGGAGGCACAGATACGCAGTATTTT.

The chain combines TRBV5-1 with TRBJ2-2; D gene uncertain. Trimming left V 2 bases short and J 5 bases short, with 10 bases between. Germline-derived CDR1 and CDR2 are SGHRS and YFSETQ. The CDR3 totals 14 residues. The CDR3 bases are TGCGCCAGCAGCTTCGAACCGGAGACCGGGGAGCTGTTTTTT. Its protein product is CASSFEPETGELFF.

This clone showed up just once. This chain links TRBV6-6 with TRBJ2-7; tentatively, D is TRBD1 (6 bases). Germline lookup yields CDR1 MNHNY and CDR2 SVGAGI (reference sequence). The V gene lost 6 bases and the J gene lost 2 bases, with 17 bases spanning the gap. The length of the CDR3 is 15 residues. The DNA for the CDR3 is TGTGCCAGCAGCCCCTTAGGGCAGGGGACCTACGAGCAGTACTTC. It yields the protein CASSPLGQGTYEQYF.

The V gene is TRBV30, the J gene TRBJ2-7; D is uncertain. V lost 1 base to trimming and J lost 5 bases, with 12 bases between them. The germline CDR1 and CDR2 sequences are GTSNPN and SVGIG (reference sequence). The CDR3 consists of 13 residues. For the CDR3, the DNA is TGTGCCTGGAGTGCGGTGGATGTCCACGAGCAGTACTTC. Its translation is CAWSAVDVHEQYF. Full variable domain (missing parts from reference TRBV30 and TRBJ2-7): SQTIHQWPATLVQPVGSPLSLECTVEGTSNPNLYWYRQAAGRGLQLLFYSVGIGQISSEVPQNLSASRPQDRQFILSSKKLLLSDSGFYLCAWSAVDVHEQYFGPGTRLTVT.

The chain joins TRBV19 to TRBJ2-4, with D hard to call. Trimming cost V 3 bases and J 8 bases, with 17 bases left between them. The germline CDR1 and CDR2 sequences are LNHDA and SQIVND (reference sequence). The CDR3 runs 15 residues. The CDR3 nucleotides are TGTGCCAGTAGTATTAGGATTTCCTTACGAGACATTCAGTACTTC. Amino acids: CASSIRISLRDIQYF.

This clone was detected only once. V is TRBV7-9 and J is TRBJ2-7; D might be TRBD2 (6 bases). The CDR3 is 16 amino acids. V lost 2 bases and J 6 bases, leaving 20 bases between the germline ends. From germline, CDR1 is SEHNR and CDR2 FQNEAQ (reference sequence). CDR3 in DNA: TGTGCCAGCAGCTTATTGGAGGGCCTAAATCCGCTCGAGCAGTACTTC. Amino acid sequence: CASSLLEGLNPLEQYF.

This sequence joins TRBV19 and TRBJ1-1; 8 nucleotides match TRBD1. Germline V CDR1 and CDR2: LNHDA, SQIVND (reference sequence). The CDR3 is 14 residues long. V gave up 3 bases and J gave up 3 bases; unmatched junction bases: 3. In DNA form, the CDR3 reads TGTGCCAGTAGTATCCTGACAGGGGACACTGAAGCTTTCTTT. Protein sequence: CASSILTGDTEAFF. The variable domain in full, completed from reference TRBV19 and TRBJ1-1, reads DGGITQSPKYLFRKEGQNVTLSCEQNLNHDAMYWYRQDPGQGLRLIYYSQIVNDFQKGDIAEGYSVSREKKESFPLTVTSAQKNPTAFYLCASSILTGDTEAFFGQGTRLTVV.

The V gene is TRBV5-1, the J gene TRBJ1-6; D is uncertain. Looked up from germline, CDR1 is SGHRS and CDR2 is YFSETQ. V was shortened by 0 bases and J by 9 bases, with 4 bases between the two germline ends. The CDR3 totals 12 residues. The CDR3 DNA follows: TGCGCCAGCAGCTTGGAGGGTTCACCCCTCCACTTT. Its translation: CASSLEGSPLHF. The full variable domain, with the rest looked up from reference TRBV5-1 and TRBJ1-6, is KAGVTQTPRYLIKTRGQQVTLSCSPISGHRSVSWYQQTPGQGLQFLFEYFSETQRNKGNFPGRFSGRQFSNSRSEMNVSTLELGDSALYLCASSLEGSPLHFGNGTRLTVT.

V gene TRBV29-1 combines with J gene TRBJ2-1, with D perhaps matching TRBD1 or TRBD2 (6 bases each). V gave up 8 bases and J gave up 10 bases, with 15 bases separating them. In germline, CDR1 is SQVTM, CDR2 ANQGSEA. This CDR3 contains 11 residues. The CDR3 is CSNRAAGEQFF. Written as DNA, the CDR3 is TGCAGCAACAGGGCCGCGGGGGAGCAGTTCTTC.

This clone was observed a single time. The V and J genes are TRBV27 and TRBJ2-7; D ambiguous. CDR3 length: 13 amino acids. V was clipped by 6 bases and J by 0 bases, with 9 bases between them. Germline CDR1 and CDR2: MNHEY and SMNVEV (reference sequence). The CDR3, as DNA: TGTGCCAGCAGCCGGACGGTCTCCTACGAGCAGTACTTC. It translates to CASSRTVSYEQYF.

This chain connects TRBV29-1 to TRBJ2-1; D gene unclear. V shed 1 base and J shed 5 bases, with 18 bases lying between them. CDR1 is SQVTM, CDR2 ANQGSEA, per germline. The CDR3 length is 16 residues. CDR3 amino acids: CSVEAPIYEPDNEQFF. The CDR3 nucleotides are TGCAGCGTTGAAGCGCCAATCTACGAACCGGACAATGAGCAGTTCTTC.

The chain carries TRBV4-2 and TRBJ2-2; D gene uncertain. The CDR3 loop spans 15 amino acids. From germline, CDR1 is LGHNA and CDR2 YNFKEQ. Trimming pared 1 base from V and 0 bases from J, leaving 6 bases between. The CDR3 coding sequence is TGTGCCAGCAGCCAAGGCACAGCGAACACCGGGGAGCTGTTTTTT. As protein: CASSQGTANTGELFF.

The rearrangement links TRBV27 to TRBJ2-3; D uncertain. Germline V CDR1 and CDR2: MNHEY, SMNVEV (reference sequence). V was trimmed by 3 bases and J by 2 bases, leaving 9 bases between them. The CDR3 has 14 residues. CDR3 nucleotides: TGTGCCAGCAGTTTGGGAATAAACACAGATACGCAGTATTTT. Its protein product is CASSLGINTDTQYF.

There are a few counts of this clone. CDR3 in DNA: TGTGCCAGCAGCTTAGTACCCCTGCGGGAGGGATCCTACAATGAGCAGTTCTTC. Protein sequence: CASSLVPLREGSYNEQFF. J is TRBJ2-1 and V is TRBV7-8, with 9 bases fitting TRBD2. The CDR3 extends over 18 amino acids. Losses at the gene ends were 1 base for V and 1 base for J; bases not matched to a gene: 8. The germline CDR1 and CDR2 sequences are SGHVS and FQNEAQ.